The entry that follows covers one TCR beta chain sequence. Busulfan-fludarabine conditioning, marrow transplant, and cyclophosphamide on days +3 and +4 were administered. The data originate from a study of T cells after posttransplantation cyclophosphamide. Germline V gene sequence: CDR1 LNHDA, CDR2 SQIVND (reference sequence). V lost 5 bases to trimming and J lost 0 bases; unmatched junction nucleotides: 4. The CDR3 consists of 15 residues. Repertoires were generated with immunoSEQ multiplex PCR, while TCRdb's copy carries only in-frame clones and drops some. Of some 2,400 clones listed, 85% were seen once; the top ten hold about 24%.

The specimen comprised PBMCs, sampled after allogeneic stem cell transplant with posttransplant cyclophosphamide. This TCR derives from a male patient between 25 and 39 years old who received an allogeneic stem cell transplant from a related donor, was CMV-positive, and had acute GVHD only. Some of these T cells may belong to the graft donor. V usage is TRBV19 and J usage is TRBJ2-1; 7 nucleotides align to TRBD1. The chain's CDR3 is CASSVTGSSYNEQFF. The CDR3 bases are TGTGCCAGTAGTGTGACAGGGAGCTCCTACAATGAGCAGTTCTTC.